The rows below give T cell receptor beta chains drawn from one sample of a study of graft-versus-host responses after intestinal transplantation. The assay was immunoSEQ multiplex PCR, and TCRdb's table has in-frame clones only and misses some. The table lists about 45,000 clones, roughly nine tenths of them singletons, with about 4.4% in the top ten. The source was PBMCs, collected 524 days after transplant. These receptors were collected from a human patient who received an intestinal transplant, so some T cells may come from the graft donor. Each CDR3 is given with its conserved first and last residue. A D gene is named only where the DNA matches it firmly. Clone size appears in some rows only: once, few, many, or a class for an expanded clone.

J: TRBJ2-3; D: NA; size: NA; V: TRBV7-8; DNA: TGTGCCAGCAGCTTATGGAGCGCCTCGCGAGATACGCAGTATTTT; CDR3: CASSLWSASRDTQYF
J: TRBJ1-5; D: NA; size: NA; V: TRBV19; DNA: TGTGCCAGTAGTATAGATTCGGGGGGAGTTCAGCCCCAGCATTTT; CDR3: CASSIDSGGVQPQHF
J: TRBJ2-2; D: NA; size: NA; V: TRBV4-3; DNA: TGCGCCAGCAGCCAAGATCAGGGCACCGGGGAGCTGTTTTTT; CDR3: CASSQDQGTGELFF
J: TRBJ2-3; D: NA; size: NA; V: TRBV19; DNA: TGTGCCAGTAGTATAGGAGGAGGTCGTAGCACAGATACGCAGTATTTT; CDR3: CASSIGGGRSTDTQYF
J: TRBJ2-7; D: NA; size: NA; V: TRBV4-1; DNA: TGCGCCAGCAGCCAAGCCGGGAGTTACGAGCAGTACTTC; CDR3: CASSQAGSYEQYF
J: TRBJ1-1; D: TRBD1; size: NA; V: TRBV15; DNA: TGTGCCACCAGCAGAGTAGGGTCCGGGACAGGAAGAGATGAAGCTTTCTTT; CDR3: CATSRVGSGTGRDEAFF
J: TRBJ1-4; D: NA; size: NA; V: TRBV4-3; DNA: TGCGCCAGCAGCCGGGGAGGGGCGCCGGGTGAAAAACTGTTTTTT; CDR3: CASSRGGAPGEKLFF
J: TRBJ2-7; D: TRBD1; size: NA; V: TRBV12-5; DNA: TGTGCTAGCGGACGGGACAGCTACTACGAGCAGTACTTC; CDR3: CASGRDSYYEQYF
J: TRBJ2-5; D: NA; size: NA; V: TRBV4-2; DNA: TGTGCCAGCAGCCAAGAGTTGGGGAGAGGGTGGACCCAGTACTTC; CDR3: CASSQELGRGWTQYF
J: TRBJ2-1; D: NA; size: NA; V: TRBV5-1; DNA: TGCGCCAGCAGCGTTGACAGGAGCTCCTACAATGAGCAGTTCTTC; CDR3: CASSVDRSSYNEQFF
J: TRBJ2-1; D: TRBD2; size: NA; V: TRBV5-1; DNA: TGCGCCAGCAGCAATCCGGGACTAGCGGGAGAAGCCTACAATGAGCAGTTCTTC; CDR3: CASSNPGLAGEAYNEQFF
J: TRBJ2-7; D: NA; size: NA; V: TRBV7-9; DNA: TGTGCCAGCAGCTCGTGGTCAGGGCCGAAGGACGAGCAGTACTTC; CDR3: CASSSWSGPKDEQYF
J: TRBJ1-1; D: TRBD1; size: once; V: TRBV14; DNA: TGTGCCAGCAGCCAAGAACAGGGGCTGAACACTGAAGCTTTCTTT; CDR3: CASSQEQGLNTEAFF
J: TRBJ2-4; D: NA; size: NA; V: TRBV6-1; DNA: TGTGCCAGCAGTTACGGTGGCCTCCCGTACTTC; CDR3: CASSYGGLPYF
J: TRBJ1-2; D: TRBD1; size: NA; V: TRBV7-2; DNA: TGTGCCAGCAGCTTAGGGGGACAGGGATACTATGGCTACACCTTC; CDR3: CASSLGGQGYYGYTF
J: TRBJ1-3; D: NA; size: NA; V: TRBV5-6; DNA: TGTGCCAGCAGCTTGGCAGGGAATGGAAACACCATATATTTT; CDR3: CASSLAGNGNTIYF
J: TRBJ1-5; D: TRBD1; size: NA; V: TRBV7-8; DNA: TGTGCCAGCAGCGGTACTCAGGGGGCCTATCAGCCCCAGCATTTT; CDR3: CASSGTQGAYQPQHF
J: TRBJ1-5; D: NA; size: NA; V: TRBV5-1; DNA: TGCGCCAGCAGCTTGGACCGGAACAATCAGCCCCAGCATTTT; CDR3: CASSLDRNNQPQHF
J: TRBJ1-1; D: NA; size: once; V: TRBV19; DNA: TGTGCCAGTAGTCCGGGGCCCGTAGCGGACACTGAAGCTTTCTTT; CDR3: CASSPGPVADTEAFF
J: TRBJ2-7; D: TRBD1; size: NA; V: TRBV5-1; DNA: TGCGCCAGCAGTCGGGACAGGGCCCACGAGCAGTACTTC; CDR3: CASSRDRAHEQYF
J: TRBJ2-2; D: NA; size: NA; V: TRBV5-4; DNA: TGCGCCAGCAGCCCGCACCCGGGCGGGGAGCTGTTTTTT; CDR3: CASSPHPGGELFF
J: TRBJ2-3; D: NA; size: NA; V: TRBV27; DNA: TGTGCCAGCAGTTTTCCGGGACACACAGATACGCAGTATTTT; CDR3: CASSFPGHTDTQYF
J: TRBJ2-7; D: NA; size: NA; V: TRBV19; DNA: TGTGCCAGTAGTCCGGCCGCCTGGGACCTCTACGAGCAGTACTTC; CDR3: CASSPAAWDLYEQYF
J: TRBJ2-1; D: NA; size: NA; V: TRBV5-1; DNA: TGCGCCAGCAGCTTGGCCGGGACCAGGACCTACAATGAGCAGTTCTTC; CDR3: CASSLAGTRTYNEQFF
J: TRBJ1-5; D: TRBD1; size: NA; V: TRBV11-2; DNA: TGTGCCAGCAGCCCCGGGACAGGGGCCAGGCCCCAGCATTTT; CDR3: CASSPGTGARPQHF
J: TRBJ2-1; D: TRBD2; size: NA; V: TRBV30; DNA: TGTGCTTCCCAAATCGGACTAGCGGGAGGGGATGAGCAGTTCTTC; CDR3: CASQIGLAGGDEQFF
J: TRBJ2-5; D: NA; size: NA; V: TRBV18; DNA: TGTGCCAGCTCATCCCAGATCATTTTTACCAAGAGGACCCAGTACTTC; CDR3: CASSSQIIFTKRTQYF
J: TRBJ2-7; D: NA; size: NA; V: TRBV4-1; DNA: TGCGCCAGCAGCCGCGGACAAGGGGACTACGAGCAGTACTTC; CDR3: CASSRGQGDYEQYF
J: TRBJ2-7; D: NA; size: few; V: TRBV6-6; DNA: TGTGCCAGCGGTAGAGGGGGGCCTACTGACGAGCAGTACTTC; CDR3: CASGRGGPTDEQYF
J: TRBJ2-7; D: TRBD1; size: NA; V: TRBV9; DNA: TGTGCCAGCAGCGTAGGACAGGGATACTACGAGCAGTACTTC; CDR3: CASSVGQGYYEQYF
J: TRBJ2-2; D: NA; size: NA; V: TRBV21-1; DNA: TGTGCCAGCATCAAGCCAGTGTGCCTGCGGATTTGTCACGGAGCACGCGGGGAGCTGTTTTTT; CDR3: CASIKPVCLRICHGARGELFF
J: TRBJ2-5; D: NA; size: NA; V: TRBV2; DNA: TGTGCCAGCATTTGGGATGGCACGAAGAGAGGGACCCAGTACTTC; CDR3: CASIWDGTKRGTQYF
J: TRBJ1-1; D: NA; size: NA; V: TRBV19; DNA: TGTGCCAGTAGTATCTTAGACGGTGAATTCACTGAAGCTTTCTTT; CDR3: CASSILDGEFTEAFF
J: TRBJ2-5; D: TRBD1; size: NA; V: TRBV5-1; DNA: TGCGCCAGCAGCTTTGAAGGACAGGGGCGAGAGACCCAGTACTTC; CDR3: CASSFEGQGRETQYF
J: TRBJ2-2; D: NA; size: NA; V: TRBV27; DNA: TGTGCCAGCCGCCGTGATTCGGTTTGGACCGGGGAGCTGTTTTTT; CDR3: CASRRDSVWTGELFF
J: TRBJ2-7; D: NA; size: NA; V: TRBV6-5; DNA: TGTGCCAGCAGTTACTTACATTCCTACGAGCAGTACTTC; CDR3: CASSYLHSYEQYF
J: TRBJ1-3; D: NA; size: NA; V: TRBV6-1; DNA: TGTGCCAGCAGTGCCTGGGATCCCGGAAACACCATATATTTT; CDR3: CASSAWDPGNTIYF
J: TRBJ2-5; D: NA; size: NA; V: TRBV7-2; DNA: TGTGCCAGCAGCCCCGACTTGCGGGAGACCCAGTACTTC; CDR3: CASSPDLRETQYF
J: TRBJ1-1; D: NA; size: NA; V: TRBV2; DNA: TGTGCCAGCAGCTACGACAGGCCCCTTGGAATGAACACTGAAGCTTTCTTT; CDR3: CASSYDRPLGMNTEAFF
J: TRBJ1-3; D: NA; size: NA; V: TRBV5-1; DNA: TGCGCCAGCAGCCTTCCGGGATCCGGAAACACCATATATTTT; CDR3: CASSLPGSGNTIYF
J: TRBJ2-1; D: NA; size: NA; V: TRBV2; DNA: TGTGCCAGCAGTGGGGGAGGGGGCGGCTCCTACAATGAGCAGTTCTTC; CDR3: CASSGGGGGSYNEQFF
J: TRBJ2-7; D: NA; size: NA; V: TRBV2; DNA: TGTGCCAGCAAACTACCAGGTTCTAATATAGCGCAGTACTTC; CDR3: CASKLPGSNIAQYF
J: TRBJ1-5; D: TRBD1; size: NA; V: TRBV7-3; DNA: TGTGCCAGCAGCCTGACAGGGGATCAGCCCCAGCATTTT; CDR3: CASSLTGDQPQHF
J: TRBJ2-7; D: NA; size: NA; V: TRBV7-8; DNA: TGTGCCAGCAGCTTATTAGGGGTCGAGCAGTACTTC; CDR3: CASSLLGVEQYF
J: TRBJ1-6; D: NA; size: NA; V: TRBV11-2; DNA: TGTGCCAGCAGCTTAGGCAACTCCTATAATTCACCCCTCCACTTT; CDR3: CASSLGNSYNSPLHF
J: TRBJ2-5; D: NA; size: NA; V: TRBV11-2; DNA: TGTGCCAGCAGCCCCACTTCCGCCGAACACCAAGAGACCCAGTACTTC; CDR3: CASSPTSAEHQETQYF
J: TRBJ2-3; D: NA; size: NA; V: TRBV5-1; DNA: TGCGCCAGCAGCCCCAGCACAGATACGCAGTATTTT; CDR3: CASSPSTDTQYF
J: TRBJ2-7; D: TRBD2; size: NA; V: TRBV10-3; DNA: TGTGCCATCAGTTTCTCGGGAGGGGGGGTCTCCTACGAGCAGTACTTC; CDR3: CAISFSGGGVSYEQYF
J: TRBJ2-2; D: NA; size: NA; V: TRBV19; DNA: TGTGCCAGTAGTATATCTCAGAACACCGGGGAGCTGTTTTTT; CDR3: CASSISQNTGELFF
J: TRBJ2-1; D: NA; size: NA; V: TRBV7-3; DNA: TGTGCCAGCAGCTTTGGCAGTCCCCCTATGAATGAGCAGTTCTTC; CDR3: CASSFGSPPMNEQFF
J: TRBJ2-5; D: TRBD1; size: once; V: TRBV2; DNA: TGTGCCAGCAGTGGCGCAGGGGGTTTAGAGACCCAGTACTTC; CDR3: CASSGAGGLETQYF